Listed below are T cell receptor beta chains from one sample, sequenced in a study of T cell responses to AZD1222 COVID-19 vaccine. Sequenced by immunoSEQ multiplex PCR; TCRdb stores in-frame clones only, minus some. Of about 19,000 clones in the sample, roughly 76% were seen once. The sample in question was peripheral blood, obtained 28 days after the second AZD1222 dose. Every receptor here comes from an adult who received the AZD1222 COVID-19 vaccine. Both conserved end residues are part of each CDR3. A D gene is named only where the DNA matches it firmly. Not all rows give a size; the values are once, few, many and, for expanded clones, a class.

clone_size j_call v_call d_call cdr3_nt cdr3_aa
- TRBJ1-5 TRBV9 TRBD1 TGTGCCAGCAGCGGGGGACAGCTTAGCAATCAGCCCCAGCATTTT CASSGGQLSNQPQHF
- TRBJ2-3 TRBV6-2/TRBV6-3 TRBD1 TGTGCCAGCAGTCCACGGGACAGCTCCCCCACAGATACGCAGTATTTT CASSPRDSSPTDTQYF
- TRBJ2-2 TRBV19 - TGTGCCAGTAGTATAGATCAGTTCTCTAGCGCTGGAGGCGACCACCGGGAGCTGTTTTTT CASSIDQFSSAGGDHRELFF
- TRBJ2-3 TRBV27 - TGTGCCAGCACCCTACAGGGAGGGACAGATACGCAGTATTTT CASTLQGGTDTQYF
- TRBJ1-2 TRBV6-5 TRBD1 TGTGCCAGCAGTTACCGGACAGGGGCCCTTTATGGCTACACCTTC CASSYRTGALYGYTF
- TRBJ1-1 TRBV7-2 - TGTGCCAGCAGTTATCTGGGGGGCACTGAAGCTTTCTTT CASSYLGGTEAFF
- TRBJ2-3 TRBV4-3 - TGCGCCAGCAGCCACCAGGCAGGGGTGAGGGCAGATACGCAGTATTTT CASSHQAGVRADTQYF
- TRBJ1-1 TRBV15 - TGTGCCACATTGGGGGGGAGCGCTGAAGCTTTCTTT CATLGGSAEAFF
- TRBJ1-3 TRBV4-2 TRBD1 TGTGCCAGCAGCCTCGGGACAGGGGACGGCGGAAACACCATATATTTT CASSLGTGDGGNTIYF
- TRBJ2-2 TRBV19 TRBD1 TGTGCCAGTACACCACGCGACAGGGGATGGGCCTTCGCCGGGGAGCTGTTTTTT CASTPRDRGWAFAGELFF
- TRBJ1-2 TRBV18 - TGTGCCAGCTCACCGGCCCTTAGGGCCAGTGGGGGCTACACCTTC CASSPALRASGGYTF
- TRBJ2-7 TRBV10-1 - TGCGCCAGCAGTGATTTCAGGGAAGGCGAGCAGTACTTC CASSDFREGEQYF
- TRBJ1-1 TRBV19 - TGTGCCAGTAGTACCCGCCGGAGGGGCATGAACACTGAAGCTTTCTTT CASSTRRRGMNTEAFF
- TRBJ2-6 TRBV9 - TGTGCCAGCAGCGTAGTACCACAGCTGAGCTCTGGGGCCAACGTCCTGACTTTC CASSVVPQLSSGANVLTF
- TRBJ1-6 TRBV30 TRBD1 TGTGCCTGGAGCTTCGGACAGGGAGGTTCACCCCTCCACTTT CAWSFGQGGSPLHF
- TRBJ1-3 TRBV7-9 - TGTGCCAGCAGCCCTCAGGGAGGAGGAAACACCATATATTTT CASSPQGGGNTIYF
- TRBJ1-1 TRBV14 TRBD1 TGTGCCAGCAGCCAAGGATCTGGACAGGGGAGGACTGAAGCTTTCTTT CASSQGSGQGRTEAFF
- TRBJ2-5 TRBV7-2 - TGTGCCAGCAGCTTAGACAGGGCCGACGGGACCCAGTACTTC CASSLDRADGTQYF
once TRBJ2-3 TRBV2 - TGTGCCAGCAGTCCCCTACAGGGAGGTACGCAGTATTTT CASSPLQGGTQYF
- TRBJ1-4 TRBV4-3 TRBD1 TGCGCCAGCAGCCAAGATCCCCAGGGGGCAGGTGTGGGGGAAAAACTGTTTTTT CASSQDPQGAGVGEKLFF
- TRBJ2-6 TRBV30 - TGTGCCCGCCGTTACTCTGGGGCCAACGTCCTGACTTTC CARRYSGANVLTF
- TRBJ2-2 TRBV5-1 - TGCGCCAGCAGCTTCAGGAGTAACACCGGGGAGCTGTTTTTT CASSFRSNTGELFF
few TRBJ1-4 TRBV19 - TGTGCCAGTAGTATACGAGGTCCTAATGAAAAACTGTTTTTT CASSIRGPNEKLFF
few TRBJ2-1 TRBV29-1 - TGCAGCGTTTTTGGAGGAAGCTCCTACAATGAGCAGTTCTTC CSVFGGSSYNEQFF
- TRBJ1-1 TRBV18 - TGTGCCAGCTCACCAAATTACGGGGCGAGGGTCAACACTGAAGCTTTCTTT CASSPNYGARVNTEAFF
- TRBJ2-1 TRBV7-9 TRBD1 TGTGCCAGCAGTTACACCGGGACAGTCAATGAGCAGTTCTTC CASSYTGTVNEQFF
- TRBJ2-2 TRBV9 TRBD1 TGTGCCAGCAGCACTTCCCCGGGACAGGGTCGTACCGGGGAGCTGTTTTTT CASSTSPGQGRTGELFF
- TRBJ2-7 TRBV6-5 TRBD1 TGTGCCAGCAGTTACTCTCGTAGGGGGCTTAATTACGAGCAGTACTTC CASSYSRRGLNYEQYF
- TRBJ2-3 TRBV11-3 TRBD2 TGTGCCAGCAGCTTAGACGGAGCGGGAATCGGCACAGATACGCAGTATTTT CASSLDGAGIGTDTQYF